This TCR beta chain was sequenced during a study of blood T cell repertoires in COVID-19 (dated by TCRdb to the early 2020s). For context, the study as a whole: The collaborator samples originated in the United States, Italy and Spain and spanned the acute and convalescent phases of COVID-19. The material from the prospective study consisted of cDNA or gDNA derived from T cells, B-cell-depleted T cells, or PBMCs. Deeply sampled blood TCRbeta repertoires from subjects exposed to, actively infected with, or recovered from COVID-19 were included in the dataset. The repertoires were released in a freely available public database meant as a resource for research on the immune response to SARS-CoV-2. Samples were obtained from the ongoing ImmuneRACE study (first 160 participants) and from 1,000 to 1,500 subjects provided by 6 global collaborators. The sample metadata nearly always contained a de-identified subject ID, COVID-19 status, age in years and sex. Where HLA class I and class II types were available, the types were taken from metadata supplied by the sample provider, not from assay-based typing.

V loses 0 bases, J loses 4 bases, and the germline ends lie 17 bases apart. CDR1 SGHRS and CDR2 YFSETQ are derived from the germline V gene. Inclusive of the bounding cysteine and phenylalanine, the CDR3 is 16 residues long. CDR3 DNA is the only sequence kept; it has 48 bases, read in frame from the first base. Whole blood was collected in K2EDTA tubes by collaborating institutions according to the institutions' own protocols. For TCRbeta analysis, collaborators shipped samples in one of three forms: frozen whole blood, isolated PBMCs, or DNA extracted from either of those sample types. TCRbeta CDR3 regions were amplified from genomic DNA by means of the immunoSEQ Assay, a bias-controlled multiplex PCR. The study's own analysis went as follows. The number of nucleated cells in each sample was estimated from the amplification of reference gene primers within the assay. Sequence reads were collapsed and filtered to measure the absolute abundance of every unique TCRbeta CDR3 rearrangement. For each sample, productive Simpson clonality was calculated by taking the square root of Simpson's diversity index across productive rearrangements. Drawn from immuneACCESS, this table holds only the in-frame rearrangements with V and J called that TCRdb kept. Clones are partly lost; checked studies trace under half to an unresolved V gene and leave the rest unexplained. V, J and clone size are those of that table, while D and trimming were read from the DNA. The sample profile shows 60,000 or so clones; roughly 80% of them were found once. Approximately 24% of the sample goes to the ten largest clones.

Paper-wide results and their limitations: The amount of clinical and demographic metadata varied by source and participant and was provided uncurated.

About this clone itself: Its recognized antigen is unknown. No much larger clone exists at a distance of one base, and base qualities are not known.

The TCR comes from a human donor in a cohort sampled during active COVID-19. The chain uses TRBV5-1 and TRBJ2-7; TRBD1 is a weak D gene call, 6 bases matching. Specimen: peripheral blood. The CDR3 is CASSLASSRGGYEQYF. The nucleotides read TGCGCCAGCAGCTTGGCCAGTAGCAGGGGTGGGTACGAGCAGTACTTC.